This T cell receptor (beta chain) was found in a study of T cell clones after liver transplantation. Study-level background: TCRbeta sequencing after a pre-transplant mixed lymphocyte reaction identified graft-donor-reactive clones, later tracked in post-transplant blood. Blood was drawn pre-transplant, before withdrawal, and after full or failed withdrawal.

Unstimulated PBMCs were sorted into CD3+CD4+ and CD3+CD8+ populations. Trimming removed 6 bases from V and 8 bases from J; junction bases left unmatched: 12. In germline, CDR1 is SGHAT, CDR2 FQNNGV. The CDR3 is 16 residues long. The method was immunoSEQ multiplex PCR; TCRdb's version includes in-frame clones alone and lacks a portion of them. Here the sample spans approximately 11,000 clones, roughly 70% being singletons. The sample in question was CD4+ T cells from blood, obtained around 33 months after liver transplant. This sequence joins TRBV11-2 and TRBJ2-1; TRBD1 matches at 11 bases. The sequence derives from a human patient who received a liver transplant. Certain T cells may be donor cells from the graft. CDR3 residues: CASRQPGGQGADEQFF. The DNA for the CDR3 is TGTGCCAGCAGGCAGCCGGGCGGACAGGGGGCGGATGAGCAGTTCTTC.